This TCR beta chain was found in a study of control samples from healthy donors and cancer patients. Method: immunoSEQ multiplex PCR; TCRdb's copy keeps in-frame clones and lacks some. The table has approximately 120,000 clones, less than 95% seen once. V lost 6 bases and J 6 bases, leaving 17 bases between the germline ends. CDR1 SGHRS and CDR2 YFSETQ come from the germline V gene. This CDR3 has 14 residues. V usage is TRBV5-1 and J usage is TRBJ2-3, with D possibly TRBD2 on 6 matching bases. Sequencing used blood. This TCR came from a human donor in good health. The donor label of this sample is uncertain. CDR3 residues: CASTLGGFRDTQYF. CDR3 bases: TGCGCCAGCACCCTGGGGGGTTTCAGGGATACGCAGTATTTT.